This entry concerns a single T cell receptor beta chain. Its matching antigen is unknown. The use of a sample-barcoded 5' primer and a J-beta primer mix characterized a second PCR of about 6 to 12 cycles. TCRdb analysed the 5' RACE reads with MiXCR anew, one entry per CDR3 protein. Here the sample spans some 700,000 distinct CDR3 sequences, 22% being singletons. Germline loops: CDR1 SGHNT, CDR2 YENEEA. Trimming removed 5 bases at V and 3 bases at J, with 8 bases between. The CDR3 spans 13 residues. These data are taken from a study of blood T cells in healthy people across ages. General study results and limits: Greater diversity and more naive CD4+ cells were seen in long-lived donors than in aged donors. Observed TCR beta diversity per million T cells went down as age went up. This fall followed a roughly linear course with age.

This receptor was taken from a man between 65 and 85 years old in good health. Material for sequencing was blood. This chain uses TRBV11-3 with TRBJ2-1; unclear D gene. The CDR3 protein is CASSGLLYNEQFF. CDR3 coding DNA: TGTGCCAGCAGCGGCCTCCTCTACAATGAGCAGTTCTTC.